The 15 T cell receptor beta chains given below trace back to one sample, sequenced in a study of T cell repertoires in cytomegalovirus infection. TCRdb passed the reads through MiXCR, listing each CDR3 protein once. The table shows fewer than 850,000 distinct CDR3 sequences, with just under 30% occurring only once. Their target antigens are unknown. This material consisted of cultured CD8+ T cells from PBMCs, taken from culture after CMV antigen stimulation. Receptors originate from a human donor in good health (CMV status not recorded). Some clones in this sample may be carry-over from other donors' samples.

The chain uses TRBV4-2 and TRBJ1-2; 7 nucleotides align to TRBD1. Trimming removed 4 bases from V and 8 bases from J; junction bases left unmatched: 16. The CDR3 sequence is 16 residues long. Germline CDR1 and CDR2: LGHNA and YNFKEQ. The CDR3 coding sequence is TGTGCCAGCAGCCCACCCGAAGTTGACAGGGAGCGAGGCTACACCTTC. Amino acids: CASSPPEVDRERGYTF.

There are a few counts of this clonotype. The CDR3 bases are TGTGCCAGCAGTGAAGGGGGGGTCACTGAAGCTTTCTTT. Translation: CASSEGGVTEAFF. The chain recombines TRBV6-1 with TRBJ1-1; TRBD1 might be the D (5 bases). The CDR3 runs 13 residues. V was cut by 1 base and J by 4 bases, with 7 bases left in between. Per germline, CDR1 MNHNS and CDR2 SASEGT.

V usage is TRBV28 and J usage is TRBJ2-3; 9 bases are shared with TRBD2. Trimming at V came to 4 bases and at J to 6 bases, leaving 8 bases not matched to a gene. The CDR3 is made up of 15 amino acids. Germline V CDR1 and CDR2: MDHEN, SYDVKM. This chain's CDR3 is CASSWVLSGGDTQYF. CDR3 nucleotide sequence: TGTGCCAGCAGTTGGGTCTTAAGCGGGGGGGATACGCAGTATTTT.

The chain employs TRBV12-3 or TRBV12-4 and TRBJ2-3, with 7 bases matching TRBD2. CDR3 length: 14 amino acids. V gave up 7 bases and J gave up 2 bases; unmatched junction bases: 6. DNA of the CDR3: TGTGCCAGCAACGCCGGGACTAACACAGATACGCAGTATTTT. It codes for CASNAGTNTDTQYF.

A few counts support this clonotype. This rearrangement joins TRBV28 to TRBJ2-3, with TRBD1 matching over 8 bases. Germline loops: CDR1 MDHEN, CDR2 SYDVKM. J gave up 6 bases and V 5 bases, and 19 bases lay outside the gene matches. The CDR3 covers 18 residues. The CDR3 DNA is TGTGCCAGCAGTCGAATTTTCCGGACAGGGCCGAGGGAGGATACGCAGTATTTT. This gives the protein CASSRIFRTGPREDTQYF.

There are many counts of this clonotype. The genes are TRBV7-2 and TRBJ2-3; 8 bases are a match to TRBD2. In germline, CDR1 is SGHTA, CDR2 FQGNSA. V was pared by 2 bases and J by 6 bases, with 1 base of the junction left unmatched. This CDR3 spans 13 amino acids. CDR3 in DNA: TGTGCCAGCAGCTTAAAGCGGGGGGATACGCAGTATTTT. Translating gives CASSLKRGDTQYF.

The chain recombines TRBV10-3 with TRBJ1-2; the D gene is possibly TRBD1 (5 bases). CDR3 length: 15 residues. V lost 5 bases, J lost 3 bases, and 16 bases lay in between. Germline loops: CDR1 ENHRY, CDR2 SYGVKD. The CDR3 DNA reads TGTGCCATCAGTAGGGGTAAGGCCCGCGACTATGGCTACACCTTC. The encoded protein is CAISRGKARDYGYTF.

The CDR3 region has the DNA TGTGCCAGCAGTTTCTCCGGACGTATTGATGAGCAGTTCTTC. Translated: CASSFSGRIDEQFF. This chain connects TRBV28 to TRBJ2-1, with D hard to call. Trimming stripped 3 bases from V and 8 bases from J, with 14 bases between. Germline CDR1 is MDHEN and CDR2 is SYDVKM. The CDR3 covers 14 residues.

V usage is TRBV6-1 and J usage is TRBJ2-7; 9 nucleotides match TRBD1. The CDR3 covers 14 residues. V lost 6 bases, J lost 4 bases, and 7 bases stayed unmatched. Germline CDR1 and CDR2: MNHNS and SASEGT. CDR3 nucleotides: TGTGCCAGCAGCCCTCGACAGGGGGGTTACGAGCAGTACTTC. Translating gives CASSPRQGGYEQYF.

This clonotype was seen repeatedly, ten times or more. CDR3 DNA sequence: TGTGCCAGTAGTCAGAGACTAGCCCAGACACTTCTCTACAATGAGCAGTTCTTC. Residues: CASSQRLAQTLLYNEQFF. V usage is TRBV19 and J usage is TRBJ2-1, with 7 bases identical to TRBD2. With V trimmed by 5 bases and J by 3 bases, 16 bases remained unmatched. The CDR3 runs to 18 residues. The V gene's germline CDR1 is LNHDA and CDR2 SQIVND (reference sequence). Based on the CDR3 plus reference TRBV19 and TRBJ2-1, the full variable domain is DGGITQSPKYLFRKEGQNVTLSCEQNLNHDAMYWYRQDPGQGLRLIYYSQIVNDFQKGDIAEGYSVSREKKESFPLTVTSAQKNPTAFYLCASSQRLAQTLLYNEQFFGPGTRLTVL.

This clonotype was seen more than once but under ten times. This rearrangement joins TRBV6-1 to TRBJ1-1; tentative D call: TRBD1 (5 bases). Trimming left V 10 bases short and J 7 bases short, with 19 bases between. Germline V lookup: CDR1 MNHNS, CDR2 SASEGT. The CDR3 extends over 13 amino acids. The CDR3 here is CATLRDSVLEAFF. CDR3 nucleotide sequence: TGTGCCACCCTTCGGGACTCAGTCCTTGAAGCTTTCTTT.

The chain combines TRBV5-1 with TRBJ1-6; TRBD1 is a possible D gene (5 bases). Per the germline V gene, CDR1 is SGHRS and CDR2 is YFSETQ. The CDR3 spans 14 residues. Trimming shortened V by 5 bases and J by 8 bases, and 14 bases separated the two germline ends. CDR3 in amino acids: CASRGGGEDSPLHF. In DNA form, the CDR3 reads TGCGCCAGCAGGGGCGGGGGGGAAGATTCACCCCTCCACTTT.

This clonotype was seen a few times. The V gene is TRBV7-4, the J gene TRBJ1-5, with D unresolved. The germline V and J ends were trimmed by 0 bases and 7 bases, with 13 bases remaining between them. CDR1 is SGHVT, CDR2 SQSDAQ, per germline. This CDR3 spans 15 amino acids. The CDR3 here is CASSLASAVGQPQHF. CDR3 coding DNA: TGTGCCAGCAGCTTAGCTTCGGCAGTGGGGCAGCCCCAGCATTTT.

The rearrangement links TRBV10-3 to TRBJ2-3, with D possibly called TRBD1 or TRBD2 (6 bases each). Germline CDR1 is ENHRY and CDR2 is SYGVKD. Trimming removed 8 bases at V and 4 bases at J, with 16 bases between. This CDR3 comprises 14 residues. The CDR3 loop reads CAIEGEEEADTQYF. The CDR3 region has the DNA TGTGCCATCGAGGGGGAGGAAGAAGCAGATACGCAGTATTTT.

The chain joins TRBV5-1 to TRBJ2-1; TRBD2 agrees at 13 bases. The germline V gene encodes CDR1 SGHRS and CDR2 YFSETQ. Unmatched junction bases numbered 6, after V lost 5 bases and J lost 4 bases. CDR3 length: 16 amino acids. Here the CDR3 DNA reads TGCGCCAGCAGTAATCGGACTAGCGGGGGATACAATGAGCAGTTCTTC. Its protein product is CASSNRTSGGYNEQFF. Full variable domain (missing parts from reference TRBV5-1 and TRBJ2-1): KAGVTQTPRYLIKTRGQQVTLSCSPISGHRSVSWYQQTPGQGLQFLFEYFSETQRNKGNFPGRFSGRQFSNSRSEMNVSTLELGDSALYLCASSNRTSGGYNEQFFGPGTRLTVL.